This is a list of T cell receptor beta chains from one sample in a study of T cells in Graves' hyperthyroidism and ophthalmopathy. MiXCR, run by TCRdb on the multiplex PCR reads, gives a single entry per CDR3 protein. The data show 500,000 to 700,000 distinct CDR3 sequences, with 16% seen just once and about 17% held by the top ten. The sequenced material came from blood. The source is a woman in her late teens or twenties with Graves' hyperthyroidism. Both conserved end residues are part of each CDR3.

V gene: TRBV27
J gene: TRBJ2-5
CDR3 protein: CASAEGARETQYF

V gene: TRBV29-1
J gene: TRBJ2-1
CDR3 protein: CSVDKGKPYNEQFF

V gene: TRBV7-6
J gene: TRBJ2-7
CDR3 protein: CASSPEGAGEQYF

V gene: TRBV9
J gene: TRBJ2-3
CDR3 protein: CASSVFDRGWDTQYF

V gene: TRBV18
J gene: TRBJ1-1
CDR3 protein: CASSGAPNTEAFF

V gene: TRBV20-1
J gene: TRBJ2-5
CDR3 protein: CSANLGGGETQYF

V gene: TRBV5-6
J gene: TRBJ2-1
CDR3 protein: CASSSVRETYNEQFF

V gene: TRBV5-1
J gene: TRBJ2-1
CDR3 protein: CASSSGLAGNYNEQFF

V gene: TRBV12-3/TRBV12-4
J gene: TRBJ2-7
CDR3 protein: CASSTWLGTYEQYF

V gene: TRBV5-1
J gene: TRBJ2-3
CDR3 protein: CASSAHRAGETDTQYF

V gene: TRBV2
J gene: TRBJ2-5
CDR3 protein: CATAKREPVETQYF

V gene: TRBV10-1
J gene: TRBJ2-2
CDR3 protein: CASSEEGAGELFF

V gene: TRBV24-1
J gene: TRBJ1-1
CDR3 protein: CATRMTGGSAEAFF

V gene: TRBV4-2
J gene: TRBJ1-4
CDR3 protein: CASSHDRTVINEKLFF

V gene: TRBV28
J gene: TRBJ2-7
CDR3 protein: CASSPRQGGSYEQYF

V gene: TRBV2
J gene: TRBJ1-4
CDR3 protein: CASSGDQVSTNEKLFF

V gene: TRBV7-2
J gene: TRBJ1-1
CDR3 protein: CASSFRGLGGGNTEAFF

V gene: TRBV19
J gene: TRBJ1-1
CDR3 protein: CASSKGSWNTEAFF

V gene: TRBV20-1
J gene: TRBJ1-1
CDR3 protein: CSAPGGTGGTNTEAFF

V gene: TRBV9
J gene: TRBJ1-5
CDR3 protein: CARLGAPEYNQPQHF

V gene: TRBV28
J gene: TRBJ2-3
CDR3 protein: CASIESGERTDTQYF

V gene: TRBV28
J gene: TRBJ2-7
CDR3 protein: CASSASSGRAYHEQYF

V gene: TRBV3-1
J gene: TRBJ1-1
CDR3 protein: CASSLSDRNTEAFF

V gene: TRBV10-3
J gene: TRBJ1-6
CDR3 protein: CAISDLTGDNSPLHF

V gene: TRBV18
J gene: TRBJ1-3
CDR3 protein: CASSPPGAYSGNTVYF

V gene: TRBV12-3/TRBV12-4
J gene: TRBJ2-3
CDR3 protein: CASSFAGATDTQYF

V gene: TRBV7-2
J gene: TRBJ1-2
CDR3 protein: CASSLDRISPNAF

V gene: TRBV27
J gene: TRBJ2-5
CDR3 protein: CASSAQTGGSPETQYF

V gene: TRBV13
J gene: TRBJ1-6
CDR3 protein: CASSFAPVGGWNSPLHF

V gene: TRBV11-2
J gene: TRBJ2-6
CDR3 protein: CASSRGLAGSSGANVLTF

V gene: TRBV18
J gene: TRBJ1-1
CDR3 protein: CASSPQDGIEAFF